This T cell receptor beta chain was identified during a study of blood T cell repertoires in COVID-19. Study-wide background: PBMCs, B-cell-depleted T cells, or T cells provided the cDNA or gDNA that made up the material.

Recovered Cohort 3 donors showed two negative PCRs, clearance, or symptom resolution. TCRdb keeps only in-frame clones here, not all; method: immunoSEQ multiplex PCR. The repertoire holds more than 400,000 clones, with approximately 86% as singletons. The length of the CDR3 is 15 residues. V gave up 2 bases and J gave up 3 bases, with 14 bases separating them. The chain has TRBV23-1 and TRBJ2-7, with D possibly TRBD2 on 6 matching bases. TRBV23-1 is assigned to the ORF class and has an uncertain function. The clonotype was recovered from a young woman who had recovered from COVID-19. The specimen sequenced was PBMCs or T cells enriched from blood (not recorded which). The CDR3 sequence: CASSQLGTGDYEQYF. The CDR3 nucleotides are TGCGCCAGCAGTCAACTAGGGACGGGAGACTACGAGCAGTACTTC.